Below, one TCR beta chain is given with its context. Within the sample, other DNA sequences also encode this same CDR3. This record comes from a study of radiotherapy plus CTLA-4 blockade in lung cancer. The protocol was immunoSEQ multiplex PCR, while the TCRdb copy is restricted to in-frame clones and leaves out a portion. Of tens of thousands of clones listed, around 80% were seen once; the top ten hold about 0.79%. V gave up 6 bases and J gave up 4 bases; unmatched junction bases: 5. The CDR3 is 13 amino acids. The germline gives CDR1 MNHEY, CDR2 SMNVEV (reference sequence). Sequences were derived from peripheral blood, sampled from a patient treated with radiotherapy plus ipilimumab. V is TRBV27 and J is TRBJ1-2; 7 nucleotides line up with TRBD1. The source of this sequence is a human donor with non-small cell lung cancer who had stable disease on radiotherapy plus ipilimumab. This chain's CDR3 is CASRTRGAYGYTF. The CDR3 nucleotides are TGTGCCAGCAGAACCAGGGGGGCCTATGGCTACACCTTC.